Detailed here is one T cell receptor beta chain. Its specificity is not known. Germline trimming cut 1 base from V and 9 bases from J; bases unmatched to any gene: 6. CDR1 and CDR2 from the germline V gene are SGHTA and FQGNSA. The CDR3 contains 14 residues. The entry originates in a study of response to subunit inactivated influenza vaccine. Overall study findings and caveats: Each seasonal influenza vaccination recruits few new T cells, the authors suggested.

TCRdb reprocessed the RT-PCR reads via MiXCR and lists one record per CDR3 protein. The sample includes about 780,000 distinct CDR3 sequences, roughly 18% seen only once; the top ten take approximately 10%. This receptor was identified in a man aged 50 to 60 who received an inactivated influenza vaccine. The chain has TRBV7-2 and TRBJ2-4; TRBD2 matches 7 bases. Source: PBMCs from blood, taken approximately 5 days after vaccination. DNA for the CDR3: TGTGCCAGCAGCTTAGTATGGGGGGAGGGCATTCAGTACTTC. Translation: CASSLVWGEGIQYF.